The rows below give T cell receptor beta chains drawn from one sample of a study of T cells expressing NK-cell markers. Following a re-call of the 5' RACE reads, TCRdb has one entry per CDR3 protein and lacks DNA. This table lists about 370,000 distinct CDR3 sequences. The sample consisted of blood T cells: a sorted CD56 or NKG2C T cell subset, CD4+ or CD8+ T cells, or bulk PBMC T cells (not recorded which). These receptors all stem from a woman between 45 and 60 years old in good health. The CDR3 runs from the conserved cysteine through the conserved F or W. Each record gives: CDR3 protein, J gene, V gene.

CDR3aa: CASSSRGSGNEQFF; j_gene: TRBJ2-1; v_gene: TRBV27
CDR3aa: CASSRRQVWDTEAFF; j_gene: TRBJ1-1; v_gene: TRBV6-5
CDR3aa: CASSPYSQMNTEAFF; j_gene: TRBJ1-1; v_gene: TRBV9
CDR3aa: CASSLGLAGVFEQFF; j_gene: TRBJ2-1; v_gene: TRBV11-2
CDR3aa: CASSLGEWFRWGANVLTF; j_gene: TRBJ2-6; v_gene: TRBV5-1
CDR3aa: CASSFLAGPQETQYF; j_gene: TRBJ2-5; v_gene: TRBV12-3/TRBV12-4
CDR3aa: CSASPGEDSPLHF; j_gene: TRBJ1-6; v_gene: TRBV20-1
CDR3aa: CASSEIWGYNEQFF; j_gene: TRBJ2-1; v_gene: TRBV2
CDR3aa: CASSPGSGVYNEQFF; j_gene: TRBJ2-1; v_gene: TRBV12-3/TRBV12-4
CDR3aa: CASISGGSYEQYF; j_gene: TRBJ2-7; v_gene: TRBV2
CDR3aa: CASSLKPRLEYTGELFF; j_gene: TRBJ2-2; v_gene: TRBV3-1
CDR3aa: CASSQGAVSSYEQYF; j_gene: TRBJ2-7; v_gene: TRBV4-2
CDR3aa: CATSRGLNTDTQYF; j_gene: TRBJ2-3; v_gene: TRBV24-1
CDR3aa: CASSVTGKGKKRFTEAFF; j_gene: TRBJ1-1; v_gene: TRBV6-4
CDR3aa: CASSLAGGKDTQYF; j_gene: TRBJ2-3; v_gene: TRBV6-5
CDR3aa: CSAREATGLNSPLHF; j_gene: TRBJ1-6; v_gene: TRBV20-1
CDR3aa: CASSPRGGHDTQYF; j_gene: TRBJ2-3; v_gene: TRBV6-1
CDR3aa: CASSRGGTGFTGELFF; j_gene: TRBJ2-2; v_gene: TRBV7-2
CDR3aa: CSERPLRGPIEQFF; j_gene: TRBJ2-1; v_gene: TRBV29-1
CDR3aa: CATGPPGGDNEQFF; j_gene: TRBJ2-1; v_gene: TRBV15
CDR3aa: CATSDLRAGDEQFF; j_gene: TRBJ2-1; v_gene: TRBV24-1
CDR3aa: CASSPNSGRASKEQFF; j_gene: TRBJ2-1; v_gene: TRBV5-4
CDR3aa: CSVESGGKDTQYF; j_gene: TRBJ2-3; v_gene: TRBV29-1
CDR3aa: CASSPGGWTGELFF; j_gene: TRBJ2-2; v_gene: TRBV10-1
CDR3aa: CASSLAGTGFPEQFF; j_gene: TRBJ2-1; v_gene: TRBV27
CDR3aa: CASSSGWSNPSYNEQFF; j_gene: TRBJ2-1; v_gene: TRBV12-3/TRBV12-4
CDR3aa: CSAGGTSGSEQTQYF; j_gene: TRBJ2-5; v_gene: TRBV20-1
CDR3aa: CASSTRLSGSEQYF; j_gene: TRBJ2-7; v_gene: TRBV12-3/TRBV12-4
CDR3aa: CASSPRLDISYNEQFF; j_gene: TRBJ2-1; v_gene: TRBV12-3/TRBV12-4
CDR3aa: CASSQTELDEQFF; j_gene: TRBJ2-1; v_gene: TRBV5-1
CDR3aa: CASSPAVSDSHEQFF; j_gene: TRBJ2-1; v_gene: TRBV21-1
CDR3aa: CASRAGQGNTEAFF; j_gene: TRBJ1-1; v_gene: TRBV5-1
CDR3aa: CASSLVDRDEAFF; j_gene: TRBJ1-1; v_gene: TRBV5-1
CDR3aa: CASRPGALNTEAFF; j_gene: TRBJ1-1; v_gene: TRBV6-5
CDR3aa: CASSPRGPEAFF; j_gene: TRBJ1-1; v_gene: TRBV5-1
CDR3aa: CASSLIGQREDPTDTQYF; j_gene: TRBJ2-3; v_gene: TRBV5-6
CDR3aa: CASSSTGVGTQYF; j_gene: TRBJ2-5; v_gene: TRBV10-1
CDR3aa: CASSEVGRGRTQYF; j_gene: TRBJ2-5; v_gene: TRBV2
CDR3aa: CASSLTSRTDTQYF; j_gene: TRBJ2-3; v_gene: TRBV5-6
CDR3aa: CASSYPILGRRDNEQFF; j_gene: TRBJ2-1; v_gene: TRBV28
CDR3aa: CASRLAGVEQFF; j_gene: TRBJ2-1; v_gene: TRBV6-2/TRBV6-3
CDR3aa: CASSDHPRGINTGELFF; j_gene: TRBJ2-2; v_gene: TRBV9
CDR3aa: CASSLGTGIGQYF; j_gene: TRBJ2-7; v_gene: TRBV7-8
CDR3aa: CSARAGVDTQYF; j_gene: TRBJ2-3; v_gene: TRBV20-1
CDR3aa: CASSGTGDSGANVLTF; j_gene: TRBJ2-6; v_gene: TRBV18
CDR3aa: CASSDPGTQYF; j_gene: TRBJ2-3; v_gene: TRBV25-1
CDR3aa: CASSYGLATINEQFF; j_gene: TRBJ2-1; v_gene: TRBV6-5
CDR3aa: CASSLGQGWIGELFF; j_gene: TRBJ2-2; v_gene: TRBV23-1
CDR3aa: CASRSSPGDSTEQFF; j_gene: TRBJ2-1; v_gene: TRBV5-1